Presented here are 9 T cell receptor beta chains from one specimen sequenced in a study of blood T cell repertoires in COVID-19 (TCRdb year 2020). The library was generated by the immunoSEQ multiplex PCR assay. The source is immuneACCESS, and TCRdb retained only in-frame sequences with V and J called. Part of the clones is not carried over; for the studies checked, unresolved V genes explain less than half of this, and the remainder is unexplained. The sample table lists under 150,000 clones, just under 90% of them with a count of one. 4% to 5.5% of the sample comes from the top ten. Sequenced input: peripheral blood. Receptors were obtained from a woman aged 50 to 60 with acute or convalescent COVID-19.

The chain recombines TRBV7-8 with TRBJ2-7; TRBD2 is a possible D gene (7 bases). The V end lost 3 bases, the J end lost 4 bases, and 16 bases lay between the germline ends. CDR3 length: 15 residues. Germline V gives CDR1 SGHVS, CDR2 FQNEAQ. CDR3 in DNA: TGTGCCAGCAGCTTGGGGGCGGGAGTGTTGTACGAGCAGTACTTC. This codes for CASSLGAGVLYEQYF. The full variable domain, with the rest looked up from reference TRBV7-8 and TRBJ2-7, is GAGVSQSPRYKVAKRGQDVALRCDPISGHVSLFWYQQALGQGPEFLTYFQNEAQLDKSGLPSDRFFAERPEGSVSTLKIQRTQQEDSAVYLCASSLGAGVLYEQYFGPGTRLTVT.

The J gene is TRBJ2-3, the V gene TRBV29-1; 13 bases align to TRBD2. The CDR3 contains 14 residues. V lost 6 bases to trimming and J lost 5 bases; unmatched junction nucleotides: 5. CDR1 is SQVTM and CDR2 is ANQGSEA in the germline V gene. CDR3 sequence (DNA): TGCAGCGTCGGGACTAGCGGGAAAGGAGATACGCAGTATTTT. It codes for CSVGTSGKGDTQYF.

This sequence joins TRBV19 and TRBJ2-5, with TRBD1 identical over 7 bases. The germline V gene has CDR1 LNHDA and CDR2 SQIVND (reference sequence). The trim removed 3 bases at V and 2 bases at J, leaving 3 bases unmatched. The CDR3 runs 14 residues. CDR3 DNA sequence: TGTGCCAGTAGTATTAGCAGGGGGCAAGAGACCCAGTACTTC. Amino acids: CASSISRGQETQYF.

This chain uses TRBV7-9 with TRBJ2-3; 12 nucleotides agree with TRBD2. The V and J ends lost 0 bases and 2 bases, in that order; junction bases with no gene match: 3. The germline V gene encodes CDR1 SEHNR and CDR2 FQNEAQ (reference sequence). The CDR3 has 17 amino acids. CDR3 sequence (DNA): TGTGCCAGCAGCTTAGCTGGACTAGCGGGGAACACAGATACGCAGTATTTT. Amino acids: CASSLAGLAGNTDTQYF. The full variable domain, completed using reference TRBV7-9 and TRBJ2-3, is DTGVSQNPRHKITKRGQNVTFRCDPISEHNRLYWYRQTLGQGPEFLTYFQNEAQLEKSRLLSDRFSAERPKGSFSTLEIQRTEQGDSAMYLCASSLAGLAGNTDTQYFGPGTRLTVL.

The chain links TRBV5-6 to TRBJ1-5; D gene uncertain. V was cut by 2 bases and J by 4 bases, with 10 bases left in between. Germline lookup yields CDR1 SGHDT and CDR2 YYEEEE. The CDR3 totals 14 residues. The CDR3 spells CASSFRRDNQPQHF. CDR3 sequence (DNA): TGTGCCAGCAGCTTTCGCCGGGATAATCAGCCCCAGCATTTT.

The V and J genes are TRBV4-3 and TRBJ1-2; 10 nucleotides line up with TRBD1. Germline V gene sequence: CDR1 LGHNA, CDR2 YSLEER. The CDR3 runs 17 residues. V lost 0 bases to trimming and J lost 4 bases; unmatched junction nucleotides: 8. The CDR3 DNA is TGCGCCAGCAGCCAAGATCAGGACAGGGGGGGGATCTATGGCTACACCTTC. Protein product: CASSQDQDRGGIYGYTF.

The rearrangement uses TRBV10-2 and TRBJ2-7, with TRBD2 matching 8 bases. V gave up 6 bases and J gave up 2 bases; unmatched junction bases: 6. Germline CDR1 is WSHSY and CDR2 is SAAADI. This CDR3 is 14 amino acids long. CDR3 residues: CASSPSGGAYEQYF. The DNA of the CDR3 is TGCGCCAGCAGCCCATCCGGGGGGGCCTACGAGCAGTACTTC.

The gene calls are TRBV5-1 and TRBJ2-2; D call uncertain. This CDR3 region has 17 residues. Between the trimmed V and J ends, which lost 2 bases and 2 bases, there was a span of 16 bases. The germline V gene encodes CDR1 SGHRS and CDR2 YFSETQ. This chain's CDR3 is CASSFSTRYPNTGELFF. The CDR3 nucleotides are TGCGCCAGCAGCTTCTCGACAAGATACCCAAACACCGGGGAGCTGTTTTTT.

The V call is TRBV29-1, the J call TRBJ1-4, with D uncertain. The V end was cut by 4 bases, the J end by 5 bases, with 8 bases between. Germline assignment: CDR1 SQVTM and CDR2 ANQGSEA. The CDR3 covers 12 residues. CDR3 amino acids: CSVGLSNEKLFF. CDR3 DNA sequence: TGCAGCGTTGGACTATCAAATGAAAAACTGTTTTTT.